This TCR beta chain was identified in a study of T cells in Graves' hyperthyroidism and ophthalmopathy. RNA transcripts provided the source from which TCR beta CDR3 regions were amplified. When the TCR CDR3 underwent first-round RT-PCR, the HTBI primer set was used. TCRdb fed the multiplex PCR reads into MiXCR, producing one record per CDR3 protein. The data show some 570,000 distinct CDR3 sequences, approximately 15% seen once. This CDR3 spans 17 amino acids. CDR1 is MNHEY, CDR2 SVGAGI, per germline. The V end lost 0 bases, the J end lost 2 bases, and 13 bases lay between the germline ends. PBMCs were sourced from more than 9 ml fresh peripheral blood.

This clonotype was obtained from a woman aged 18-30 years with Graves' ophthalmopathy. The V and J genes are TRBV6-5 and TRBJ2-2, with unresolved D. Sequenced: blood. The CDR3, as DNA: TGTGCCAGCAGTTACTCGTTGTTTGGCGCTAACACCGGGGAGCTGTTTTTT. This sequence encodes CASSYSLFGANTGELFF.